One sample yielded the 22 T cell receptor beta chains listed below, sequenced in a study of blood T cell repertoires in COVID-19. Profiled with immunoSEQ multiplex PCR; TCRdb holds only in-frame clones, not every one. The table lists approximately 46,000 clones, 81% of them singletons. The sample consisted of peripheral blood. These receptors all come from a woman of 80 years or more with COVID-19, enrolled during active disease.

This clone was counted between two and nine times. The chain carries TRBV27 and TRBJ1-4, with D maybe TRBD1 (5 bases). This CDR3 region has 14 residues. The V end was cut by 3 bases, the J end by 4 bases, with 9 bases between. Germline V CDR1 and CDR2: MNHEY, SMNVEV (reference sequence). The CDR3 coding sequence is TGTGCCAGCAGTTTTCGGACATATAATGAAAAACTGTTTTTT. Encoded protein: CASSFRTYNEKLFF.

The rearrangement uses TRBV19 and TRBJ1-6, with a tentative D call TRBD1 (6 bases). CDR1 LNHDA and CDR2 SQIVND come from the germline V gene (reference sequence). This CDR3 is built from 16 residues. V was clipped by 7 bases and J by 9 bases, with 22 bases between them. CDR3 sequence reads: CASIPRDGTKGSPLHF. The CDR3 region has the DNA TGTGCCAGTATCCCAAGAGACGGGACAAAAGGTTCACCCCTCCACTTT. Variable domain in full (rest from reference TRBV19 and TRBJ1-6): DGGITQSPKYLFRKEGQNVTLSCEQNLNHDAMYWYRQDPGQGLRLIYYSQIVNDFQKGDIAEGYSVSREKKESFPLTVTSAQKNPTAFYLCASIPRDGTKGSPLHFGNGTRLTVT.

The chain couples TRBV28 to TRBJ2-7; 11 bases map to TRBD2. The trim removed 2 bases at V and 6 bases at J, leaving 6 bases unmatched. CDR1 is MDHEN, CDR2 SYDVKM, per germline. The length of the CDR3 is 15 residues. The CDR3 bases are TGTGCCAGCAGTTTAGGGCTAGCGGGAGGTACCGAGCAGTACTTC. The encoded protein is CASSLGLAGGTEQYF.

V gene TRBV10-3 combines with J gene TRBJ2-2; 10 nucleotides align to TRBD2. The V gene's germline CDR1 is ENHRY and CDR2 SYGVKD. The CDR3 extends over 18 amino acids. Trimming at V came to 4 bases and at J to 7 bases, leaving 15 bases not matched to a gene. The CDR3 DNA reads TGTGCCATCAGTGGCCCCCCTACTAGCGGGAAAAGCGTCGGGGAGCTGTTTTTT. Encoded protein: CAISGPPTSGKSVGELFF.

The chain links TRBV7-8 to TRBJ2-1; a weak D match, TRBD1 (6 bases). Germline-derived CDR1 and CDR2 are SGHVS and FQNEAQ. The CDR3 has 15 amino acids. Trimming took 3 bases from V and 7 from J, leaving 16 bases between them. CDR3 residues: CASSFNRAVGNEQFF. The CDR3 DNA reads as TGTGCCAGCAGCTTTAACAGGGCGGTTGGGAATGAGCAGTTCTTC.

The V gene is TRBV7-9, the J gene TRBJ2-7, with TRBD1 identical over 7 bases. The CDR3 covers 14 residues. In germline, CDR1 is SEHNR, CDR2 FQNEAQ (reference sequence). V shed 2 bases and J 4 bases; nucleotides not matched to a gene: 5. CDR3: CASSLTGVLYEQYF. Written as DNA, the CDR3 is TGTGCCAGCAGCTTAACAGGGGTCCTGTACGAGCAGTACTTC.

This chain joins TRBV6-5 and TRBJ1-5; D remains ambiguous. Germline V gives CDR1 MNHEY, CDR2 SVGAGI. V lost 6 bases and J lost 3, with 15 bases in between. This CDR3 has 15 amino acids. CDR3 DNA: TGTGCCAGCAGACTAACGCGGGTGCCCAATCAGCCCCAGCATTTT. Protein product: CASRLTRVPNQPQHF.

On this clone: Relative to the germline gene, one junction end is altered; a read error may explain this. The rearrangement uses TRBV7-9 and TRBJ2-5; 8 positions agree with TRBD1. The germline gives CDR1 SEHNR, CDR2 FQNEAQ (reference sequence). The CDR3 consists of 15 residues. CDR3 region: CASSSWDRSQQTQYF. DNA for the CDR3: TGTGCCAGCAGCTCGTGGGACAGGTCCCAACAGACCCAGTACTTC.

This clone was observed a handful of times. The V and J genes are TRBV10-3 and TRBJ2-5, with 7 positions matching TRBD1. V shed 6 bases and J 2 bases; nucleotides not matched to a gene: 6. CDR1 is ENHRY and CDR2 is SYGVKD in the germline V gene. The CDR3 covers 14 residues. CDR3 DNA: TGTGCCATCAGCAGGGGGAGAGGGCAAGAGACCCAGTACTTC. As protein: CAISRGRGQETQYF.

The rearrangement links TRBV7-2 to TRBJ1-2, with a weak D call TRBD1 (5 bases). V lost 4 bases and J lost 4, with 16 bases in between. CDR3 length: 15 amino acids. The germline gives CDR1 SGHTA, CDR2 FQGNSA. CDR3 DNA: TGTGCCAGCAGCTCGCCAGGGATCTCCCCCTATGGCTACACCTTC. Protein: CASSSPGISPYGYTF. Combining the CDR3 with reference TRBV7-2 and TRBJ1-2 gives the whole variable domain GAGVSQSPSNKVTEKGKDVELRCDPISGHTALYWYRQSLGQGLEFLIYFQGNSAPDKSGLPSDRFSAERTGGSVSTLTIQRTQQEDSAVYLCASSSPGISPYGYTFGSGTRLTVV.

Here the CDR3 DNA reads TGTGCCAGCTCACCGGTATTGGCCAGGCAAGAGACCCAGTACTTC. As protein: CASSPVLARQETQYF. The V gene is TRBV18, the J gene TRBJ2-5; D gene ambiguous. Trimming took 3 bases from V and 2 from J, leaving 13 bases between them. The CDR3 extends over 15 amino acids. CDR1 and CDR2 from the germline V gene are KGHSH and LQKENI.

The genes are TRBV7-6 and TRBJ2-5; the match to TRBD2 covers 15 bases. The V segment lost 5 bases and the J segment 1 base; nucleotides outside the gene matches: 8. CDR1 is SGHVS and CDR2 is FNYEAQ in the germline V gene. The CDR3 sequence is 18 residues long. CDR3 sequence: CASSEGLAGGGLQETQYF. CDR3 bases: TGTGCCAGCAGCGAAGGACTAGCGGGAGGGGGACTCCAAGAGACCCAGTACTTC.

CDR3 sequence: CASSFGTGVNYGYTF. As DNA, the CDR3 is TGTGCCAGCAGTTTCGGGACAGGGGTTAACTATGGCTACACCTTC. The chain employs TRBV27 and TRBJ1-2; the match to TRBD1 covers 10 bases. The germline CDR1 and CDR2 sequences are MNHEY and SMNVEV (reference sequence). The CDR3 is 15 amino acids. V shed 3 bases, J shed 1 base, and the junction held 2 bases outside the gene matches.

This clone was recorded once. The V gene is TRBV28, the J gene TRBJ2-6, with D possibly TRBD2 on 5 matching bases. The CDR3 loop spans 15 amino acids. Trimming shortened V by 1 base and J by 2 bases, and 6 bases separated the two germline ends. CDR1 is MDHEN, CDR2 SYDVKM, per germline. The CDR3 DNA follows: TGTGCCAGCAGTTTATCCGGGGCTGGGGCCAACGTCCTGACTTTC. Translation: CASSLSGAGANVLTF.

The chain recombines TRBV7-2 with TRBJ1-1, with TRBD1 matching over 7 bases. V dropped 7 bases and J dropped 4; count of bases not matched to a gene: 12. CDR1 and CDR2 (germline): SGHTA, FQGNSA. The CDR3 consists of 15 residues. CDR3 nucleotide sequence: TGTGCCAGCACCAGGGACAGCCAATCCCCCACTGAAGCTTTCTTT. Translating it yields CASTRDSQSPTEAFF.

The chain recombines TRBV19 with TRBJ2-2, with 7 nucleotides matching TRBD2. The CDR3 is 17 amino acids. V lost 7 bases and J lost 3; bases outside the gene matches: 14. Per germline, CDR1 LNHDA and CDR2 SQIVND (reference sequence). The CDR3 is CASKRTSGAGYTGELFF. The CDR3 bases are TGTGCCAGTAAACGAACGTCGGGAGCGGGATACACCGGGGAGCTGTTTTTT.

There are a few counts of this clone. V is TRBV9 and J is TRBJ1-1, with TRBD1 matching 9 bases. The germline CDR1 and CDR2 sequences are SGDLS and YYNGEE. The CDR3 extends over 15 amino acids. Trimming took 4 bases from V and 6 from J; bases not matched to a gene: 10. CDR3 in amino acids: CASSPWTGVGPEAFF. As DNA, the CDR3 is TGTGCCAGCAGCCCATGGACAGGGGTGGGCCCTGAAGCTTTCTTT.

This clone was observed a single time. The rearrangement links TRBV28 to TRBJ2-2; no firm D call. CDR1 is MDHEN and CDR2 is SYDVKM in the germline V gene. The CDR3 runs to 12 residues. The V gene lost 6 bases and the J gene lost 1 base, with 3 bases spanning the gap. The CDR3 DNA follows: TGTGCCAGCAGACAGAACACCGGGGAGCTGTTTTTT. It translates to CASRQNTGELFF.

The CDR3 protein is CASSFSPPLYNEQFF. Written as DNA, the CDR3 is TGTGCCAGCAGTTTTAGCCCACCGCTTTACAATGAGCAGTTCTTC. This chain joins TRBV27 and TRBJ2-1; D unresolved. The CDR3 contains 15 residues. Germline loops: CDR1 MNHEY, CDR2 SMNVEV (reference sequence). The V end lost 3 bases, the J end lost 4 bases, and 13 bases lay between the germline ends.

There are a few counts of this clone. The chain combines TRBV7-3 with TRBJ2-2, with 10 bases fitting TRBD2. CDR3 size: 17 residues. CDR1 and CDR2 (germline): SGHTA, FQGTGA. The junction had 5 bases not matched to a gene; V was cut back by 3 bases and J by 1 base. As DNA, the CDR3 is TGTGCCAGCAGCTTCCTAGCGGGAGCTGGGAACACCGGGGAGCTGTTTTTT. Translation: CASSFLAGAGNTGELFF.

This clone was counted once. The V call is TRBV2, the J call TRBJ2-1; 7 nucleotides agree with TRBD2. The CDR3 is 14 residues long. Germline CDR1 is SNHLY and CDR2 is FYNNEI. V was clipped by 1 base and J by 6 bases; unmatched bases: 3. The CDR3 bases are TGTGCCAGCAGTGAAGGGCTAGCGGCCAATGAGCAGTTCTTC. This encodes CASSEGLAANEQFF.

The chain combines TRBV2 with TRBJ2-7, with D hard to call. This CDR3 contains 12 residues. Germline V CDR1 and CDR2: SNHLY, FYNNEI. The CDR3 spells CAKNRLDYEQYF. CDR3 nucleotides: TGTGCGAAAAATAGACTGGATTACGAGCAGTACTTC.